This T cell receptor beta chain was retrieved from a study of blood T cell repertoires in COVID-19. Study at large: Both acute and convalescent COVID-19 samples were obtained from the United States, Italy and Spain. In each case, the material was cDNA or gDNA derived from T cells, B-cell-depleted T cells, or PBMCs.

Sequencing was performed with immunoSEQ multiplex PCR; in TCRdb, only in-frame clones are kept and a portion is missing. The sample holds roughly 68,000 clones, approximately 87% seen once. CDR3 length: 19 amino acids. J is TRBJ2-7 and V is TRBV1; the tabulated D call, TRBD2, remains unverified against the DNA. TRBV1 is a documented pseudogene. The receptor comes from a woman older than 75 with acute or convalescent COVID-19. Sequenced sample: peripheral blood. The CDR3 nucleotides are TGCACCAGCAGCCAAGCCGGGACTAGCGGTGCTAGGAGCTCCTACGAGCAGTACTTC. Amino acid sequence: CTSSQAGTSGARSSYEQYF.